This passage covers 27 T cell receptor beta chains from one sample sequenced in a study of T cell changes during pregnancy in multiple sclerosis. Profiled with immunoSEQ multiplex PCR; TCRdb holds only in-frame clones, not every one. Here the sample spans around 80,000 clones, approximately 95% being singletons. The starting material was peripheral blood, obtained in the second trimester of pregnancy. The receptors shown here come from a female donor in good health, enrolled as a control in a pregnancy study.

The chain links TRBV5-4 to TRBJ2-5; TRBD1 aligns across 9 bases. This CDR3 spans 16 amino acids. With 1 base clipped from V and 5 bases from J, the junction kept 9 bases outside the gene matches. The germline V gene encodes CDR1 SGHNT and CDR2 YYREEE (reference sequence). The DNA for the CDR3 is TGTGCCAGCAGCTTGCAATACAGGGGGCGCGGGGAGACCCAGTACTTC. This codes for CASSLQYRGRGETQYF.

This rearrangement joins TRBV12-1 to TRBJ1-5; TRBD1, as called in the table, went unchecked against the DNA. TRBV12-1 is flagged as a pseudogene. The CDR3 runs 16 residues. For the CDR3, the DNA is TGTGCCAGCAGCTTTAGTAGTCAGGGGGACAATCAGCCCCAGCATTTT. Translating gives CASSFSSQGDNQPQHF.

The V call is TRBV18, the J call TRBJ2-5; 7 bases are a match to TRBD2. The J segment lost 3 bases and the V segment lost 6 bases, leaving 10 bases of the junction unmatched. CDR1 and CDR2 (germline): KGHSH, LQKENI. This CDR3 comprises 15 residues. As DNA, the CDR3 is TGTGCCAGCTCGGGGTCTAGCGGAGAGAAAGAGACCCAGTACTTC. Translation gives CASSGSSGEKETQYF.

The chain couples TRBV5-4 to TRBJ1-3, with TRBD1 matching 7 bases. V dropped 4 bases and J dropped 0; count of bases not matched to a gene: 16. CDR3 length equals 19 residues. Germline CDR1 SGHNT, CDR2 YYREEE (reference sequence). CDR3 in amino acids: CASSQENFRGVGSGNTIYF. CDR3 in DNA: TGTGCCAGCAGCCAAGAAAATTTCAGGGGGGTTGGCTCTGGAAACACCATATATTTT.

The rearrangement joins TRBV5-4 to TRBJ1-5; perhaps TRBD1 as D (6 bases). Germline CDR1 and CDR2: SGHNT and YYREEE (reference sequence). The germline V and J ends were trimmed by 3 bases and 0 bases, with 22 bases remaining between them. The CDR3 has 19 amino acids. The CDR3 nucleotides read TGTGCCAGCAGCTCCACTAGGGACAAGGGTTTTTATAGCAATCAGCCCCAGCATTTT. It codes for CASSSTRDKGFYSNQPQHF. The full variable domain, rest sourced from reference TRBV5-4 and TRBJ1-5, is ETGVTQSPTHLIKTRGQQVTLRCSSQSGHNTVSWYQQALGQGPQFIFQYYREEENGRGNFPPRFSGLQFPNYSSELNVNALELDDSALYLCASSSTRDKGFYSNQPQHFGDGTRLSIL.

This clone was seen a single time. The chain has TRBV7-2 and TRBJ2-7; D is unclear. Germline V lookup: CDR1 SGHTA, CDR2 FQGNSA. Trimming shortened V by 8 bases and J by 0 bases, and 11 bases separated the two germline ends. The CDR3 has 13 amino acids. CDR3 sequence reads: CASARVGSYEQYF. As DNA, the CDR3 is TGTGCCAGCGCCCGGGTCGGCTCCTACGAGCAGTACTTC.

The rearrangement uses TRBV29-1 and TRBJ2-1, with TRBD2 identical over 11 bases. Germline loops: CDR1 SQVTM, CDR2 ANQGSEA. This CDR3 has 15 residues. The V segment lost 7 bases and the J segment 3 bases; nucleotides outside the gene matches: 8. The CDR3 reads CSAKGGLADYNEQFF. For the CDR3, the DNA is TGCAGCGCAAAAGGGGGACTAGCGGACTACAATGAGCAGTTCTTC.

The chain recombines TRBV9 with TRBJ2-3; 15 nucleotides match TRBD2. J lost 5 bases, V lost 4 bases, and 5 bases had no gene match. The CDR3 is made up of 16 amino acids. Per germline, CDR1 SGDLS and CDR2 YYNGEE. For the CDR3, the DNA is TGTGCCAGCAGCCCCCTGGGACTAGCGGGGGGAGATACGCAGTATTTT. Translating gives CASSPLGLAGGDTQYF.

The CDR3 loop is CATSRDLGTALYEQYF. The CDR3 DNA reads TGTGCCACCAGCAGAGATCTAGGGACAGCTTTATACGAGCAGTACTTC. The chain is built from TRBV15 and TRBJ2-7, with 7 positions matching TRBD1. This CDR3 contains 16 residues. Germline CDR1 reads LNHNV; CDR2 reads YYDKDF (reference sequence). Germline trimming cut 0 bases from V and 4 bases from J; bases unmatched to any gene: 9.

The chain joins TRBV7-7 to TRBJ2-1, with D perhaps matching TRBD2 (6 bases). V lost 5 bases to trimming and J lost 9 bases, with 14 bases between them. The CDR3 covers 13 residues. Germline V gene sequence: CDR1 SSHAT, CDR2 FNYEAQ (reference sequence). The CDR3 protein is CASSLYRGSEQFF. The DNA of the CDR3 is TGTGCCAGCAGCCTTTACCGGGGGAGTGAGCAGTTCTTC.

V and J are TRBV28 and TRBJ2-2; tentatively, D is TRBD2 (7 bases). Per germline, CDR1 MDHEN and CDR2 SYDVKM. CDR3 length: 14 residues. V was cut by 5 bases and J by 6 bases, with 13 bases left in between. CDR3 bases: TGTGCCAGCAGTGCCCACGGGGGGCCCGGGGAGCTGTTTTTT. This codes for CASSAHGGPGELFF.

The rearrangement links TRBV5-1 to TRBJ1-2; 9 nucleotides align to TRBD1. The CDR3 runs 12 residues. Germline V gene sequence: CDR1 SGHRS, CDR2 YFSETQ. J was trimmed by 8 bases and V by 4 bases; bases with no gene match: 3. CDR3 DNA sequence: TGCGCCAGCAGCCCGGACAGGGGAGGCTACACCTTC. As protein: CASSPDRGGYTF.

The chain couples TRBV7-9 to TRBJ2-4; 9 nucleotides agree with TRBD1. V was clipped by 5 bases and J by 6 bases; unmatched bases: 5. This CDR3 contains 14 residues. CDR1 is SEHNR, CDR2 FQNEAQ, per germline (reference sequence). CDR3 residues: CASSMTGGGNIQYF. The CDR3 coding sequence is TGTGCCAGCAGCATGACAGGGGGGGGAAACATTCAGTACTTC.

This clone was detected only once. The chain links TRBV6-5 to TRBJ1-1; D is unclear. This CDR3 spans 13 amino acids. Trimming left V 10 bases short and J 1 base short, with 13 bases between. Germline assignment: CDR1 MNHEY and CDR2 SVGAGI. Here the CDR3 reads CAIRAGRNTEAFF. In DNA, the CDR3 is TGTGCCATACGAGCGGGGAGGAACACTGAAGCTTTCTTT.

J is TRBJ1-1 and V is TRBV2, with a possible D match to TRBD1 (6 bases). Germline CDR1 is SNHLY and CDR2 is FYNNEI. The V and J ends lost 7 bases and 4 bases respectively, with 13 bases between them. This CDR3 has 13 amino acids. This CDR3 is CASTTTGSTEAFF. CDR3 in DNA: TGTGCCAGCACTACGACAGGATCCACTGAAGCTTTCTTT.

The chain uses TRBV28 and TRBJ2-7; 7 nucleotides line up with TRBD2. Trimming took 5 bases from V and 3 from J; bases not matched to a gene: 13. The CDR3 sequence is 16 residues long. Germline CDR1 reads MDHEN; CDR2 reads SYDVKM. The CDR3 is CASSAPRGLTRYEQYF. As DNA, the CDR3 is TGTGCCAGCAGTGCGCCAAGGGGACTAACTCGCTACGAGCAGTACTTC.

The gene calls are TRBV2 and TRBJ2-5, with 10 bases that match TRBD2. The CDR3 covers 16 residues. From germline, CDR1 is SNHLY and CDR2 FYNNEI. With 2 bases clipped from V and 2 bases from J, the junction kept 5 bases outside the gene matches. The CDR3 here is CASSEIGLAEQETQYF. In DNA form, the CDR3 reads TGTGCCAGCAGTGAAATCGGACTAGCGGAACAAGAGACCCAGTACTTC.

The genes are TRBV6-1 and TRBJ2-5; tentatively, D is TRBD2 (6 bases). The CDR3 runs 15 residues. Trimming took 2 bases from V and 3 from J, leaving 13 bases between them. Germline values: CDR1 MNHNS, CDR2 SASEGT. CDR3 DNA: TGTGCCAGCAGTGAATTTGGGAGGAGGGAAGAGACCCAGTACTTC. It translates to CASSEFGRREETQYF.

The chain carries TRBV28 and TRBJ2-2, with D hard to call. The CDR3 length is 13 residues. V was trimmed by 5 bases and J by 4 bases, leaving 8 bases between them. CDR1 MDHEN and CDR2 SYDVKM come from the germline V gene. This chain's CDR3 is CASSPPGTGELFF. The CDR3 DNA follows: TGTGCCAGCAGTCCCCCGGGCACCGGGGAGCTGTTTTTT.

This chain links TRBV19 with TRBJ2-7; TRBD1 aligns across 8 bases. This CDR3 is built from 13 residues. The J segment lost 4 bases and the V segment lost 4 bases, leaving 3 bases of the junction unmatched. The germline CDR1 and CDR2 sequences are LNHDA and SQIVND (reference sequence). The CDR3 spells CASSTTGGYEQYF. Here the CDR3 DNA reads TGTGCCAGTAGTACCACAGGGGGGTACGAGCAGTACTTC.

This clone occurred a few times. CDR3 DNA sequence: TGTGCCAGCAGCGTCAGGGAAAGGACTGAAGCTTTCTTT. Protein: CASSVRERTEAFF. The chain recombines TRBV9 with TRBJ1-1; D may be TRBD1 (5 bases). Germline loops: CDR1 SGDLS, CDR2 YYNGEE. Trimming left V 2 bases short and J 5 bases short, with 10 bases between. CDR3 size: 13 residues.

This clone has just a few counts. This chain uses TRBV5-1 with TRBJ2-5; TRBD1 agrees at 9 bases. CDR1 is SGHRS, CDR2 YFSETQ, per germline. Trimming at V came to 3 bases and at J to 5 bases, leaving 2 bases not matched to a gene. There are 13 residues in the CDR3. The DNA of the CDR3 is TGCGCCAGCAGCTCCGGACAGGGGGAGACCCAGTACTTC. This gives the protein CASSSGQGETQYF.

The chain recombines TRBV11-2 with TRBJ1-5; 8 bases fit TRBD1. CDR1 and CDR2 (germline): SGHAT, FQNNGV. V was clipped by 4 bases and J by 0 bases; unmatched bases: 5. The CDR3 is 16 residues long. The CDR3 protein is CASSWGTGYSNQPQHF. CDR3 in DNA: TGTGCCAGCAGCTGGGGGACAGGCTATAGCAATCAGCCCCAGCATTTT. The full variable domain, completed using reference TRBV11-2 and TRBJ1-5, is EAGVAQSPRYKIIEKRQSVAFWCNPISGHATLYWYQQILGQGPKLLIQFQNNGVVDDSQLPKDRFSAERLKGVDSTLKIQPAKLEDSAVYLCASSWGTGYSNQPQHFGDGTRLSIL.

The chain carries TRBV5-5 and TRBJ2-3; tentative D call: TRBD2 (5 bases). This CDR3 has 16 amino acids. V shed 4 bases and J shed 1 base, with 16 bases lying between them. Germline loops: CDR1 SGHKS, CDR2 YYEKEE (reference sequence). CDR3 nucleotide sequence: TGTGCCAGCAGCCACGGACTCGTTCGGGGCACAGATACGCAGTATTTT. Translating gives CASSHGLVRGTDTQYF.

This clone has only a few counts. The rearrangement uses TRBV2 and TRBJ1-2, with TRBD1 as a possible D gene (6 bases). V was cut by 6 bases and J by 2 bases, with 13 bases left in between. Germline CDR1 and CDR2: SNHLY and FYNNEI. The CDR3 length is 14 residues. The CDR3 loop reads CASSDDRRNYGYTF. In DNA, the CDR3 is TGTGCCAGCAGCGATGACAGGAGAAACTATGGCTACACCTTC.

The genes are TRBV30 and TRBJ2-7, with D maybe TRBD2 (5 bases). V was shortened by 7 bases and J by 3 bases, with 13 bases between the two germline ends. The CDR3 totals 12 residues. Germline V gene sequence: CDR1 GTSNPN, CDR2 SVGIG (reference sequence). CDR3 DNA: TGTGCCTCCCCGGGAAGAAGCTACGAGCAGTACTTC. Translated: CASPGRSYEQYF.

The V and J genes are TRBV13 and TRBJ1-1, with D possibly being TRBD1 (6 bases). The V gene lost 3 bases and the J gene lost 2 bases, with 16 bases spanning the gap. CDR1 and CDR2 (germline): PRHDT, FYEKMQ (reference sequence). The CDR3 runs 16 residues. The CDR3 DNA sequence: TGTGCCAGCAGCTTCACTCCGGGGGGGCGCAACACTGAAGCTTTCTTT. Amino acids: CASSFTPGGRNTEAFF.